Following are 28 T cell receptor beta chains from one sample sequenced in a study of blood T cell repertoires in COVID-19. The assay was immunoSEQ multiplex PCR, and TCRdb's table has in-frame clones only and misses some. The profile covers about 240,000 clones, with roughly 82% appearing a single time and 9% to 15% taken by the ten largest. The sample was peripheral blood. Source of these receptors: an elderly man with acute or convalescent COVID-19.

The chain combines TRBV6-5 with TRBJ2-3; TRBD2 matches 8 bases. The germline V gene encodes CDR1 MNHEY and CDR2 SVGAGI. The V segment lost 7 bases and the J segment 5 bases; nucleotides outside the gene matches: 5. The CDR3 loop spans 13 amino acids. Here the CDR3 DNA reads TGTGCCAGCACCGATCTAGCGGGAGATACGCAGTATTTT. Amino acids: CASTDLAGDTQYF.

V gene TRBV7-9 combines with J gene TRBJ1-2; D unresolved. The germline V gene encodes CDR1 SEHNR and CDR2 FQNEAQ (reference sequence). V gave up 4 bases and J gave up 3 bases, with 9 bases separating them. The CDR3 length is 13 residues. CDR3 in amino acids: CASSSSWDYGYTF. In DNA form, the CDR3 reads TGTGCCAGCAGCTCTAGTTGGGACTATGGCTACACCTTC.

The gene calls are TRBV2 and TRBJ2-7, with 8 bases that match TRBD1. This CDR3 is 13 amino acids long. The germline gives CDR1 SNHLY, CDR2 FYNNEI. After removal of 6 bases from V and 3 bases from J, the junction contained 4 bases not matched to a gene. CDR3 in amino acids: CASSVGQVYEQYF. Written as DNA, the CDR3 is TGTGCCAGCAGCGTGGGACAGGTCTACGAGCAGTACTTC.

The chain recombines TRBV28 with TRBJ2-7; D is unclear. Germline values: CDR1 MDHEN, CDR2 SYDVKM. Trimming left V 10 bases short and J 5 bases short, with 12 bases between. The CDR3 consists of 11 residues. The CDR3 reads CATRESHEQYF. The CDR3 nucleotides read TGTGCCACGAGAGAGAGCCACGAGCAGTACTTC.

This chain links TRBV5-1 with TRBJ2-1; a possible D gene is TRBD2 (6 bases). The V gene's germline CDR1 is SGHRS and CDR2 YFSETQ. There are 16 residues in the CDR3. With 5 bases removed from V and 0 bases from J, the gap between germline ends came to 15 bases. CDR3 bases: TGCGCCAGCAGTCCGGAGGGCTCCCGCTCCTACAATGAGCAGTTCTTC. This translates into CASSPEGSRSYNEQFF.

The J gene is TRBJ1-4, the V gene TRBV3-1 (or the pseudogene TRBV3-2); a weak D match, TRBD1 (6 bases). CDR1 is LGHDT, CDR2 YNNKEL, per germline (reference sequence). There are 14 residues in the CDR3. V was cut by 1 base and J by 7 bases, with 10 bases left in between. The CDR3 DNA reads TGTGCCAGCAGCCAAGGGACAGTGGGTGAAAAACTGTTTTTT. Amino acid sequence: CASSQGTVGEKLFF.

This rearrangement joins TRBV27 to TRBJ1-2; D may be TRBD1 (5 bases). Trimming took 6 bases from V and 2 from J, leaving 10 bases between them. Germline V CDR1 and CDR2: MNHEY, SMNVEV (reference sequence). The CDR3 consists of 13 residues. This chain's CDR3 is CASSRDLNYGYTF. The CDR3 nucleotides are TGTGCCAGCAGCAGGGATTTGAACTATGGCTACACCTTC.

The chain couples TRBV6-5 to TRBJ2-4; 7 bases align to TRBD1. CDR3 length: 16 amino acids. Germline V gene data show CDR1 as MNHEY and CDR2 as SVGAGI. V trimming: 2 bases; J trimming: 1 base; junction bases outside the gene matches: 5. The CDR3 loop reads CASSYTTGNAKNIQYF. Here the CDR3 DNA reads TGTGCCAGCAGTTACACGACAGGGAATGCCAAAAACATTCAGTACTTC.

The chain combines TRBV27 with TRBJ2-7, with 10 bases aligning to TRBD1. The germline V gene encodes CDR1 MNHEY and CDR2 SMNVEV (reference sequence). Losses at the gene ends were 4 bases for V and 5 bases for J; bases not matched to a gene: 5. The CDR3 has 14 amino acids. CDR3 loop: CASSSRDRGHEQYF. The CDR3 DNA reads TGTGCCAGCAGTTCCCGGGACAGGGGTCACGAGCAGTACTTC.

V gene TRBV28 combines with J gene TRBJ2-3; 9 bases align to TRBD2. The CDR3 extends over 17 amino acids. Trimming removed 2 bases from V and 0 bases from J; junction bases left unmatched: 6. The germline gives CDR1 MDHEN, CDR2 SYDVKM. The CDR3 sequence is CASSLAGLASSTDTQYF. The CDR3 DNA sequence: TGTGCCAGCAGTTTAGCCGGACTAGCGTCTAGCACAGATACGCAGTATTTT.

The V and J genes are TRBV6-1 and TRBJ2-3; unclear D gene. The length of the CDR3 is 16 residues. V was pared by 3 bases and J by 1 base, with 14 bases between. Germline assignment: CDR1 MNHNS and CDR2 SASEGT. DNA of the CDR3: TGTGCCAGCAGTGAGTGGGCTTCTACCCGCACAGATACGCAGTATTTT. This codes for CASSEWASTRTDTQYF.

V is TRBV4-2 and J is TRBJ1-2; 8 bases are shared with TRBD1. Germline values: CDR1 LGHNA, CDR2 YNFKEQ. With V trimmed by 0 bases and J by 4 bases, 7 bases remained unmatched. The CDR3 loop spans 16 amino acids. CDR3 coding DNA: TGTGCCAGCAGCCAAGATTTAACAGGGGGAAGCTATGGCTACACCTTC. Protein product: CASSQDLTGGSYGYTF.

The table lists this clone with a count of one. This chain links TRBV6-5 with TRBJ1-6, with D tentatively TRBD1 (5 bases). The length of the CDR3 is 13 residues. Germline V lookup: CDR1 MNHEY, CDR2 SVGAGI. V lost 6 bases, J lost 6 bases, and 9 bases lay in between. The CDR3 DNA reads TGTGCCAGCAGGGGGGGTGGTAATTCACCCCTCCACTTT. Protein product: CASRGGGNSPLHF.

The CDR3 sequence is CASSQDPTSADTQYF. The DNA of the CDR3 is TGCGCCAGCAGCCAAGACCCCACTAGCGCAGATACGCAGTATTTT. The J gene is TRBJ2-3, the V gene TRBV4-3; 7 bases fit TRBD2. Germline CDR1 is LGHNA and CDR2 is YSLEER. CDR3 size: 15 residues. Trimming cost V 0 bases and J 4 bases; bases outside gene matches: 4.

V is TRBV27 and J is TRBJ2-2, with 11 bases lining up with TRBD1. The CDR3 contains 17 residues. Germline CDR1 is MNHEY and CDR2 is SMNVEV (reference sequence). V was clipped by 7 bases and J by 7 bases; unmatched bases: 14. The CDR3 loop reads CASKRGGGQGAHGELFF. In DNA form, the CDR3 reads TGTGCCAGCAAGCGTGGAGGTGGACAGGGGGCGCACGGGGAGCTGTTTTTT.

The CDR3 loop reads CAIASGQNEKLFF. For the CDR3, the DNA is TGTGCCATCGCCTCGGGACAAAATGAAAAACTGTTTTTT. The chain carries TRBV28 and TRBJ1-4; D is possibly TRBD1 (6 bases). Looked up from germline, CDR1 is MDHEN and CDR2 is SYDVKM. V was trimmed by 10 bases and J by 5 bases, leaving 14 bases between them. The CDR3 runs to 13 residues.

The CDR3 spells CASSFRTGTVNTIYF. The CDR3 DNA is TGTGCCAGCAGCTTCCGGACAGGGACGGTAAACACCATATATTTT. The chain is built from TRBV7-8 and TRBJ1-3; 8 bases agree with TRBD1. J was trimmed by 6 bases and V by 3 bases; bases with no gene match: 7. CDR3 length: 15 amino acids. In germline, CDR1 is SGHVS, CDR2 FQNEAQ.

The V call is TRBV2, the J call TRBJ1-5; maybe TRBD1 (6 bases). The CDR3 extends over 13 amino acids. Trimming left V 7 bases short and J 6 bases short, with 13 bases between. CDR1 SNHLY and CDR2 FYNNEI come from the germline V gene. CDR3 DNA sequence: TGTGCCAGCAACAGGGTGGAGATTCAGCCCCAGCATTTT. It codes for CASNRVEIQPQHF.

The rearrangement links TRBV7-2 to TRBJ2-3; 9 bases map to TRBD2. CDR1 is SGHTA, CDR2 FQGNSA, per germline. The CDR3 runs 17 residues. The V segment lost 1 base and the J segment 2 bases; nucleotides outside the gene matches: 7. The CDR3: CASSLGVASGITDTQYF. CDR3 coding DNA: TGTGCCAGCAGCTTAGGGGTGGCTAGCGGGATCACAGATACGCAGTATTTT.

The chain combines TRBV7-9 with TRBJ2-5; D is unresolved. This CDR3 contains 14 residues. V lost 0 bases, J lost 7 bases, and 12 bases lay in between. Germline V lookup: CDR1 SEHNR, CDR2 FQNEAQ (reference sequence). The CDR3 region is CASSLAAVGATQYF. In nucleotides, the CDR3 is TGTGCCAGCAGCTTAGCAGCTGTCGGTGCGACCCAGTACTTC.

The CDR3 bases are TGTGCCGTCCAGGGACAGGGTTTCTCTGGAAACACCATATATTTT. The encoded protein is CAVQGQGFSGNTIYF. V gene TRBV6-5 combines with J gene TRBJ1-3; TRBD1 aligns across 9 bases. V was pared by 11 bases and J by 0 bases, with 8 bases of the junction left unmatched. Looked up from germline, CDR1 is MNHEY and CDR2 is SVGAGI. CDR3 size: 15 residues.

The CDR3 nucleotides read TGTGCCAGTAGTATACGGCCAGGGCCTGGAAACACCATATATTTT. Translation gives CASSIRPGPGNTIYF. This chain connects TRBV19 to TRBJ1-3, with D possibly TRBD1 on 5 matching bases. Germline lookup yields CDR1 LNHDA and CDR2 SQIVND (reference sequence). With 2 bases removed from V and 2 bases from J, the gap between germline ends came to 10 bases. This CDR3 spans 15 amino acids.

This rearrangement joins TRBV5-1 to TRBJ2-3; 11 nucleotides line up with TRBD2. CDR1 is SGHRS, CDR2 YFSETQ, per germline. J gave up 1 base and V 1 base, and 5 bases lay outside the gene matches. This CDR3 is 17 amino acids long. CDR3 amino acids: CASSLQLAGAGTDTQYF. CDR3 nucleotide sequence: TGCGCCAGCAGCTTGCAACTAGCGGGAGCGGGCACAGATACGCAGTATTTT.

The chain recombines TRBV18 with TRBJ2-1; 11 positions match TRBD2. Per the germline V gene, CDR1 is KGHSH and CDR2 is LQKENI. This CDR3 has 19 amino acids. J lost 1 base, V lost 3 bases, and 11 bases had no gene match. This CDR3 is CASSPLRGASGRSYNEQFF. The CDR3, as DNA: TGTGCCAGCTCACCCCTACGAGGGGCTAGCGGGAGGTCCTACAATGAGCAGTTCTTC.

This chain links TRBV6-5 with TRBJ1-2; 8 bases are a match to TRBD1. The germline gives CDR1 MNHEY, CDR2 SVGAGI. The CDR3 is made up of 16 amino acids. The V and J ends lost 4 bases and 2 bases, in that order; junction bases with no gene match: 9. The CDR3 DNA is TGTGCCAGCAGTTTAACCCAGGGGGCTCCCAACTATGGCTACACCTTC. This sequence encodes CASSLTQGAPNYGYTF.

This sequence joins TRBV15 and TRBJ2-2, with TRBD1 identical over 7 bases. The trim removed 2 bases at V and 3 bases at J, leaving 0 bases unmatched. Germline V CDR1 and CDR2: LNHNV, YYDKDF (reference sequence). The CDR3 covers 14 residues. The CDR3 region is CATSRTGDTGELFF. The CDR3 DNA is TGTGCCACCAGCAGAACAGGGGACACCGGGGAGCTGTTTTTT.

The gene calls are TRBV9 and TRBJ2-1; 10 bases are a match to TRBD1. Per the germline V gene, CDR1 is SGDLS and CDR2 is YYNGEE. Trimming at V came to 7 bases and at J to 6 bases, leaving 7 bases not matched to a gene. This CDR3 spans 14 amino acids. In DNA, the CDR3 is TGTGCCAGCTCACTGGACAGGGGGTCCAATGAGCAGTTCTTC. Translating gives CASSLDRGSNEQFF.

The chain carries TRBV24-1 and TRBJ2-2; TRBD1 matches at 12 bases. The germline CDR1 and CDR2 sequences are KGHDR and SFDVKD. The CDR3 is made up of 18 amino acids. The trim removed 0 bases at V and 3 bases at J, leaving 4 bases unmatched. DNA of the CDR3: TGTGCCACCAGTGATTTGGGGACAGGGGGCAAAGACACCGGGGAGCTGTTTTTT. Amino acid sequence: CATSDLGTGGKDTGELFF.